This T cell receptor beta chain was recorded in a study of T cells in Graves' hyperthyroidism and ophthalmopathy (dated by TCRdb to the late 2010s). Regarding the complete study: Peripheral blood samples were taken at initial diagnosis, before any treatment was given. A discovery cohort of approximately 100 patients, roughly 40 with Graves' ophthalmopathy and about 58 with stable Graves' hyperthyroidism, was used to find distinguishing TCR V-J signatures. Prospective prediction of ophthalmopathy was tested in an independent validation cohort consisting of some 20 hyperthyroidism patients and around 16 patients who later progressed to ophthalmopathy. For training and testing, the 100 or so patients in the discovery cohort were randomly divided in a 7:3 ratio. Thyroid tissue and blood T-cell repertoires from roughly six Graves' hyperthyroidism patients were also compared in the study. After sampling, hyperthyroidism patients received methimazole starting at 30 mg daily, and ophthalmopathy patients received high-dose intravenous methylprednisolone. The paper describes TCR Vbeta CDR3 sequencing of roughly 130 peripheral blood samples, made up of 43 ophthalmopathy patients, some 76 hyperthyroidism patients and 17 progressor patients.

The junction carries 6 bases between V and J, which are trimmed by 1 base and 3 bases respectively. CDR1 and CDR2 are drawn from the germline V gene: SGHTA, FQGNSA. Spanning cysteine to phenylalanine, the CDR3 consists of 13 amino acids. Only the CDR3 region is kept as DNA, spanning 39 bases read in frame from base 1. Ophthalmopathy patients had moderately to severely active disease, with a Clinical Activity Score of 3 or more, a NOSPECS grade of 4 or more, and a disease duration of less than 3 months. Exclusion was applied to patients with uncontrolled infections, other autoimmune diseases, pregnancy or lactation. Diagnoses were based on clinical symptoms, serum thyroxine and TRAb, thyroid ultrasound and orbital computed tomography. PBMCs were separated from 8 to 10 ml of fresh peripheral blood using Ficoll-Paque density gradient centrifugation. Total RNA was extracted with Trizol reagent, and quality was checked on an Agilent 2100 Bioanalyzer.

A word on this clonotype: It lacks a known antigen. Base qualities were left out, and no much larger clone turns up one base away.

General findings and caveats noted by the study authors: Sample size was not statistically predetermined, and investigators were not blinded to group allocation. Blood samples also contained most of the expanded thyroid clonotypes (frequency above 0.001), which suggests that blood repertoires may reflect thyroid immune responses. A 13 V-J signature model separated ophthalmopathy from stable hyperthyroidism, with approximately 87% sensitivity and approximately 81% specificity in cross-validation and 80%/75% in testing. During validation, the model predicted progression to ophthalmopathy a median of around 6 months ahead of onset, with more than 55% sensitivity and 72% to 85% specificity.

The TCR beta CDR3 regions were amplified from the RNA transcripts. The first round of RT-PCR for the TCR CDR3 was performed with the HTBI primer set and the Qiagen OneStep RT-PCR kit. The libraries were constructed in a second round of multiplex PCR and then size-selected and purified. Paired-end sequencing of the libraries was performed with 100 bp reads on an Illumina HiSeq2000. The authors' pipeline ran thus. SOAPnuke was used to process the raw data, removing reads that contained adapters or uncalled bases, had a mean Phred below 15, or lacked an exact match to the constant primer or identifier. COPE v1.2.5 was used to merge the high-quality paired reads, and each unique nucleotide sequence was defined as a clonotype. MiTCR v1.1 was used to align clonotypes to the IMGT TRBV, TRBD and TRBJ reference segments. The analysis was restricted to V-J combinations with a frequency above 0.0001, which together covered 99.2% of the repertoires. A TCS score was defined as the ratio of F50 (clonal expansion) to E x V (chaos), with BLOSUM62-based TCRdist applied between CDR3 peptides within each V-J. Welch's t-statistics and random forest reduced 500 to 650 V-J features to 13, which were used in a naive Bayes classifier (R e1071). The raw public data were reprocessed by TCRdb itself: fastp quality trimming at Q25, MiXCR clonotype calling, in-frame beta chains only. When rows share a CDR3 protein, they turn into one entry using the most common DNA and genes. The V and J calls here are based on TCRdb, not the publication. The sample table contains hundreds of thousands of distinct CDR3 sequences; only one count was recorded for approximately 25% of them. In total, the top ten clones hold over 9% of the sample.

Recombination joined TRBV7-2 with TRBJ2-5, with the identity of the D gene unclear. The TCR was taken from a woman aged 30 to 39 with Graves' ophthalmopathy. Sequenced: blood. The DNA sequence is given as TGTGCCAGCAGCTTAGTGGGCAAAGAGACCCAGTACTTC. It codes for CASSLVGKETQYF.